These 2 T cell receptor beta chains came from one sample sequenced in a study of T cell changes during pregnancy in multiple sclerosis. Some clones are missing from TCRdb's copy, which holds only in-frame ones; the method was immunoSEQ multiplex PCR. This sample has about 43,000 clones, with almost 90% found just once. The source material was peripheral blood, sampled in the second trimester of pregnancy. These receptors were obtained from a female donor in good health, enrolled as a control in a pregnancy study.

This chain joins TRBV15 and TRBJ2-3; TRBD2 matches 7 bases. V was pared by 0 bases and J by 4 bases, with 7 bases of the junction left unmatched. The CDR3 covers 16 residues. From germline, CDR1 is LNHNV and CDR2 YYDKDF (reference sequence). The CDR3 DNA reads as TGTGCCACCAGCAGAGAAGCGGGACGGGTTCCAGATACGCAGTATTTT. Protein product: CATSREAGRVPDTQYF.

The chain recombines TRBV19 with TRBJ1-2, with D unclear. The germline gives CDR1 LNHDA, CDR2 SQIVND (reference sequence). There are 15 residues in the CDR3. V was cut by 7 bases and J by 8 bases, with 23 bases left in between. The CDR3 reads CASTPSQTGSRGYTF. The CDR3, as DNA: TGTGCCAGTACCCCAAGTCAGACGGGGAGTAGAGGCTACACCTTC.